This T cell receptor beta chain comes out of a study of vaccination effects on CD4 cells after COVID-19. The CDR3 has 16 amino acids. CDR1 is MGHRA, CDR2 YSYEKL, per germline. Trimming removed 1 base from V and 6 bases from J; junction bases left unmatched: 10. This clone turned up a few times. Its matching antigen is unknown. Generated by immunoSEQ multiplex PCR, the TCRdb table keeps only in-frame clones and is missing some. The repertoire holds approximately 11,000 clones, with about three quarters as singletons. In the ViraFEST assay, antigen-specific CD4+ clonotypes were identified by expansion after peptide-pool stimulation. After more than 8 days in culture, the CD4+ T cells were isolated. Absence of prior SARS-CoV-2 infection characterized the vaccine recipients, who showed negative nucleocapsid antibodies. Every well housed two million PBMC, which grew in culture alongside about 10 IU/ml IL-2 and about 10 ug/ml peptides. IL-2 medium was substituted for half the medium on days 3 and 7.

The TCR was taken from a human donor who received a COVID-19 vaccine. The chain is built from TRBV4-1 and TRBJ1-1, with 8 nucleotides matching TRBD1. The sample consisted of CD4+ T cells from PBMCs cultured with HCoV-229E spike peptides, taken before COVID-19 vaccination. The CDR3 coding sequence is TGCGCCAGCAGCCAAGGGAGGGGCAGGGGGCTATCTGAAGCTTTCTTT. Protein product: CASSQGRGRGLSEAFF.